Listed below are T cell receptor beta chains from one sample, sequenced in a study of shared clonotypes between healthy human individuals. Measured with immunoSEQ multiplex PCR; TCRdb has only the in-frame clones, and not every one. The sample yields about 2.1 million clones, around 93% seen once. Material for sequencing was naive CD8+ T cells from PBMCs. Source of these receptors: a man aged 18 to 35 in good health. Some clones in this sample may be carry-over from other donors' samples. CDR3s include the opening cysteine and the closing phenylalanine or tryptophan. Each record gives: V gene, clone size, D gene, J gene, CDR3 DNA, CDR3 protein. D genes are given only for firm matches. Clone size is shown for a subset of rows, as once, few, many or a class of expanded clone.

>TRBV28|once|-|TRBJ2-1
TGTGCCAGCACCTTCGGGGACCCCCGGTTGTTCTTC
CASTFGDPRLFF
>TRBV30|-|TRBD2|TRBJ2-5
TGTGCCTGGAACGGCGGGAGTTTGGGGGTAGGAGAGACCCAGTACTTC
CAWNGGSLGVGETQYF
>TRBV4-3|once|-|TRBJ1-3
TGCGCCAGCAGCCAAGATGTAAGGGTTGGAAACACCATATATTTT
CASSQDVRVGNTIYF
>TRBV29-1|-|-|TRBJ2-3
TGCAGCGTTGATGGCAGCACAGATACGCAGTATTTT
CSVDGSTDTQYF
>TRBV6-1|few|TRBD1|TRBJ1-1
TGTGCCAGCAGTCCGGGACAGCTAAATCTGGCTTTCTTT
CASSPGQLNLAFF
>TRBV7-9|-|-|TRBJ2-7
TGTGCCACCCGATTAGGGGACGAGCAGTACTTC
CATRLGDEQYF
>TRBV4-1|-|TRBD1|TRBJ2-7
TGCGCCAGCAGCCTACAGGGGGGTCCCGGCGAGCAGTACTTC
CASSLQGGPGEQYF
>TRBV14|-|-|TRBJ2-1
TGTGCCAGCAGCCGCAGAGTCGTACTACCAGGAAATGAGCAGTTCTTC
CASSRRVVLPGNEQFF
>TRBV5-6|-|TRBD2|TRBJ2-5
TGTGCCAGCAGCTTGGGGTCTAGCGGATACACCCAGTACTTC
CASSLGSSGYTQYF
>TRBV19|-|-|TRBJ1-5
TGTGCCAGTAGTATATCCACGGAACAAAATCAGCCCCAGCATTTT
CASSISTEQNQPQHF
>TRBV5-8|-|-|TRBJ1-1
TGTGCCAGCAGCCCTGGGACATCGAACACTGAAGCTTTCTTT
CASSPGTSNTEAFF
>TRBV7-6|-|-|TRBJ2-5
TGTGCCAGCAGCTTAGTTTCTCCCTCGGTCCAAGAGACCCAGTACTTC
CASSLVSPSVQETQYF
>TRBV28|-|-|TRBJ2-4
TGTGCCAGCAGTCGATACTATGGCGAGGACTTAGCCAAAAACATTCAGTACTTC
CASSRYYGEDLAKNIQYF
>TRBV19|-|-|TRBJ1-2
TGTGCCAGTAGTACCCGGACGTCTCCCGGACATGGCTACACCTTC
CASSTRTSPGHGYTF
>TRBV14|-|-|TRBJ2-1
TGTGCCAGCAGCCCGCCGGGACTCGGCAGCAATGAGCAGTTCTTC
CASSPPGLGSNEQFF
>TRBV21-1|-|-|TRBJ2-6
TGTGCCAGCTTCACAGGGACTAAGCTAATTTTTGGGGCCAACGTCCTGACTTTC
CASFTGTKLIFGANVLTF
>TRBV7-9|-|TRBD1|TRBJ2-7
TGTGCCAGCAGCTCTACACAGGGGGCCGGCTACGAGCAGTACTTC
CASSSTQGAGYEQYF
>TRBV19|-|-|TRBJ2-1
TGTGCCAGTAGTATGGTAAATGAGCAGTTCTTC
CASSMVNEQFF
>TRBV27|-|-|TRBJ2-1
TGTGCCAGCAGCGAGGGGACTTTCGATGAGCAGTTCTTC
CASSEGTFDEQFF
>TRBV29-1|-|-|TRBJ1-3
TGCAGTGCCTTGGACGGTGGGAACACCATATATTTT
CSALDGGNTIYF
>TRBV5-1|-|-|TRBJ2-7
TGCGCCAGCAGCTTGACCGGGGCCTACGAGCAGTACTTC
CASSLTGAYEQYF
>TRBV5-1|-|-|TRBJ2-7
TGCGCCAGCAGCTTGGCCTGGGGGTTTTCCTCCTACGAGCAGTACTTC
CASSLAWGFSSYEQYF
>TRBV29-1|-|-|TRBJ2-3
TGCAGCGTCCCCTTTGAGAGGGTGGCAGATACGCAGTATTTT
CSVPFERVADTQYF
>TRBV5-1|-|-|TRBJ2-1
TGCGCCAGCAGCTCCCGGGACAAAAGCTACAATGAGCAGTTCTTC
CASSSRDKSYNEQFF
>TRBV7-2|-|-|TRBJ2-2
TGTGCCAGCAGCTTAGTTCTCCGGGCCGGGGAGCTGTTTTTT
CASSLVLRAGELFF
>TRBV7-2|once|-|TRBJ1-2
TGTGCCAGCAGCTTAAAGGGGGAATTCTATGGCTACACCTTC
CASSLKGEFYGYTF
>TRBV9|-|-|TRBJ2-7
TGTGCCAGCAGCGTATTCGGCGAACCTACCTACGAGCAGTACTTC
CASSVFGEPTYEQYF
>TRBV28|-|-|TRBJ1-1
TGTGCCAGCACCAAAACAGGGTCGAACACTGAAGCTTTCTTT
CASTKTGSNTEAFF
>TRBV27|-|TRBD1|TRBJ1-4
TGTGCCAGCAGTTTATCCGGACAGGGGGGATTAGGAAAACTGTTTTTT
CASSLSGQGGLGKLFF
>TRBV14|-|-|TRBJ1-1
TGTGCCAGCAGCCCCCTGCAGTCGAGGACTGAAGCTTTCTTT
CASSPLQSRTEAFF
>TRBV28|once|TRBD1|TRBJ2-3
TGTGCCAGCAGTTTACGGGACAGTAGCACAGATACGCAGTATTTT
CASSLRDSSTDTQYF
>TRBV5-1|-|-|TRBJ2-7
TGCGCCAGCAGCCTTCTGGGAGGCGAGCAGTACTTC
CASSLLGGEQYF
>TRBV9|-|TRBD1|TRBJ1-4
TGTGCCAGCAGCGCGACAGGGCTAACTAATGAAAAACTGTTTTTT
CASSATGLTNEKLFF
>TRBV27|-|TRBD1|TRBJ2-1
TGTGCCAGCAGGTCGGGACAGCAGTTCTACAATGAGCAGTTCTTC
CASRSGQQFYNEQFF
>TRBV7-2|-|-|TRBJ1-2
TGTGCCAGCAGCTCAACAAACAACTATGGCTACACCTTC
CASSSTNNYGYTF
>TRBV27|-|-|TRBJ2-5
TGTGCCAGCAGTTCAAGGGGACCGGGGACCCAGTACTTC
CASSSRGPGTQYF
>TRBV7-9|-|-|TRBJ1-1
TGTGCCAGCAGCCCCCGGTCGGCAATTTTGAACACTGAAGCTTTCTTT
CASSPRSAILNTEAFF
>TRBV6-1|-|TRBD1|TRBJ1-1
TGTGCCAGCATTGCGGTCCAGGGGGCGAGCACTGAAGCTTTCTTT
CASIAVQGASTEAFF
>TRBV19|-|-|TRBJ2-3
TGTGCCAGTGGGCCTTGGACCGCGGGTAGCACAGATACGCAGTATTTT
CASGPWTAGSTDTQYF
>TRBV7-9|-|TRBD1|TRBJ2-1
TGTGCCAGCAGTCCGACAGGGAACTCCTACAATGAGCAGTTCTTC
CASSPTGNSYNEQFF
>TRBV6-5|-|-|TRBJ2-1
TGTGCCAGCGGAGTATATGTCCATGAGCAGTTCTTC
CASGVYVHEQFF
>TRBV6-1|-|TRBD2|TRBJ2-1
TGTGCCAGCAGTCCTTGGACTAGCGGGAATGAGCAGTTCTTC
CASSPWTSGNEQFF
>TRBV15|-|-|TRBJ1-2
TGTGCCACCAGCCGGGTATCGGATGGGTGCTACACCTTC
CATSRVSDGCYTF
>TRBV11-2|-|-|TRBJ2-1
TGTGCCAGCAGCTTACAGGGGCCTAGCTCCTACAATGAGCAGTTCTTC
CASSLQGPSSYNEQFF
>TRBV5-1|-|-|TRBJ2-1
TGCGCCAGCAGCTTGGGGCTAGGCAGAATAAACAATGAGCAGTTCTTC
CASSLGLGRINNEQFF
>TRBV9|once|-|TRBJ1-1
TGTGCCAGCAGCGAGGAGGGACGGACCTTGAACACTGAAGCTTTCTTT
CASSEEGRTLNTEAFF
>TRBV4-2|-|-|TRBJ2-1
TGTGCCAGCAGCCAAGAGAGGAGCGGTTACAATGAGCAGTTCTTC
CASSQERSGYNEQFF
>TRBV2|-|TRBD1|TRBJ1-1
TGTGCCAGCACAGGACAGGGAAGGAACACTGAAGCTTTCTTT
CASTGQGRNTEAFF
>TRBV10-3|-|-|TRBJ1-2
TGTGCCATCAGTGAGTCGACGGCGACAGCTCTATACTATGGCTACACCTTC
CAISESTATALYYGYTF
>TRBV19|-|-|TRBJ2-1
TGTGCCAGTAGACGGGATTCCTACAATGAGCAGTTCTTC
CASRRDSYNEQFF
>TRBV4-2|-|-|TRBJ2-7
TGTGCCAGCAGCCTTAACCCTGGGACGGGTTCTTACGAGCAGTACTTC
CASSLNPGTGSYEQYF
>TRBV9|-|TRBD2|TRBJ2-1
TGTGCCAGCAGCATCAAGGGCCGCGAAACGGGACTAGCGGGAGATGAGCAGTTCTTC
CASSIKGRETGLAGDEQFF
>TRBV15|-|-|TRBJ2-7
TGTGCCACCAGCCGGGCGAGGGGCGACTACGAGCAGTACTTC
CATSRARGDYEQYF
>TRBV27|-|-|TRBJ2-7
TGTGCCAGCAGCCACGATTTGATCCACGAGCAGTACTTC
CASSHDLIHEQYF
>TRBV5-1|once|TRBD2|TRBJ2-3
TGCGCCAGCAGCTTGAAAATTAGCGGGAGGGCCCACCACACAGATACGCAGTATTTT
CASSLKISGRAHHTDTQYF
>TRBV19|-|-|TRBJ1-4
TGTGCCAGTACCCCGGGACATAGAAATGAAAAACTGTTTTTT
CASTPGHRNEKLFF
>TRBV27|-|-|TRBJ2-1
TGTGCCAGCAGTTTAGGGCCTGCCCAGAGCTCCTACAATGAGCAGTTCTTC
CASSLGPAQSSYNEQFF
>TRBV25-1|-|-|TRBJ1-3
TGTGCCAGCAGTGGCTCCGGCGAAGATCCTGGAAACACCATATATTTT
CASSGSGEDPGNTIYF